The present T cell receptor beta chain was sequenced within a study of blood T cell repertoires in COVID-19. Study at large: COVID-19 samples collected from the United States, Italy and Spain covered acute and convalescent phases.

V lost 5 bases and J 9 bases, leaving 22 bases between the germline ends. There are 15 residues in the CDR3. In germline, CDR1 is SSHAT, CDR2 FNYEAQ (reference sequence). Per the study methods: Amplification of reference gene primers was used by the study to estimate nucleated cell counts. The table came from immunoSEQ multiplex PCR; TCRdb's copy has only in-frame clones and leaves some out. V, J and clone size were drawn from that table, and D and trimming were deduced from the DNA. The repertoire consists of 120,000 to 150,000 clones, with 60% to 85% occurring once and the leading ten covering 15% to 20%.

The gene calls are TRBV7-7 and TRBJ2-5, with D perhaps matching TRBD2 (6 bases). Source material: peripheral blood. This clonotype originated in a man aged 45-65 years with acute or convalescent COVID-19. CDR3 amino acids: CASSPRGVDWGAQYF. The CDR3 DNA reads TGTGCCAGCAGCCCGCGGGGTGTGGACTGGGGGGCCCAGTACTTC. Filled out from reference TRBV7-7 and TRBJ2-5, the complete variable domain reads GAGVSQSPRYKVTKRGQDVTLRCDPISSHATLYWYQQALGQGPEFLTYFNYEAQPDKSGLPSDRFSAERPEGSISTLTIQRTEQRDSAMYRCASSPRGVDWGAQYFGPGTRLLVL.